Each of the 15 T cell receptor beta chains below was sequenced from the same sample in a study of blood T cell repertoires in COVID-19. Sequenced by immunoSEQ multiplex PCR; TCRdb stores in-frame clones only, minus some. This sample has about 150,000 clones, with about 83% found just once. Sequences were obtained from peripheral blood. These receptors were collected from a woman aged 60 to 75 with COVID-19, enrolled during active disease.

V and J are TRBV3-1 (or the pseudogene TRBV3-2) and TRBJ2-4, with D possibly being TRBD2 (7 bases). Germline V gives CDR1 LGHDT, CDR2 YNNKEL (reference sequence). V was pared by 4 bases and J by 7 bases, with 14 bases between. The CDR3 is 14 residues long. The CDR3 coding sequence is TGTGCCAGCAGCCTGAGGACTAGGGGGAACATTCAGTACTTC. It specifies CASSLRTRGNIQYF.

The chain links TRBV27 to TRBJ2-1, with D maybe TRBD1 (6 bases). The CDR3 is 15 residues long. In germline, CDR1 is MNHEY, CDR2 SMNVEV (reference sequence). Between the trimmed V and J ends, which lost 7 bases and 1 base, there was a span of 14 bases. CDR3 region: CASTPAQGSYNEQFF. CDR3 bases: TGTGCCAGCACCCCGGCTCAGGGGTCCTACAATGAGCAGTTCTTC.

The rearrangement links TRBV5-6 to TRBJ1-6; no clear D. The germline gives CDR1 SGHDT, CDR2 YYEEEE. The V end was cut by 4 bases, the J end by 7 bases, with 15 bases between. This CDR3 region has 15 residues. CDR3 region: CASSPTGIGNSPLHF. The DNA for the CDR3 is TGTGCCAGCAGCCCAACGGGGATTGGGAATTCACCCCTCCACTTT.

The DNA for the CDR3 is TGTGCCACCAGTGACCCTAGCGGGGGGGCCCCAACCGGGACAGATACGCAGTATTTT. It yields the protein CATSDPSGGAPTGTDTQYF. This chain links TRBV24-1 with TRBJ2-3, with 12 bases aligning to TRBD2. Unmatched junction bases numbered 13, after V lost 4 bases and J lost 3 bases. In germline, CDR1 is KGHDR, CDR2 SFDVKD. The CDR3 has 19 residues.

The genes are TRBV5-5 and TRBJ1-5; no clear D gene. V dropped 4 bases and J dropped 3 bases, with 11 bases sitting between them. Germline V gene lookup returns CDR1 SGHKS and CDR2 YYEKEE (reference sequence). The CDR3 spans 14 residues. The CDR3 DNA sequence: TGTGCCAGCAGCGGCGCCGGGTACAATCAGCCCCAGCATTTT. It encodes CASSGAGYNQPQHF.

The chain recombines TRBV15 with TRBJ2-1; the D gene is possibly TRBD1 (5 bases). The germline gives CDR1 LNHNV, CDR2 YYDKDF (reference sequence). The CDR3 is made up of 16 amino acids. The V end was cut by 0 bases, the J end by 8 bases, with 17 bases between. CDR3 nucleotides: TGTGCCACCAGCAGAGATGGATACCAGGGTGAGGATGAGCAGTTCTTC. Residues: CATSRDGYQGEDEQFF. The full variable domain, in which reference TRBV15 and TRBJ2-1 provide the parts outside the CDR3, is DAMVIQNPRYQVTQFGKPVTLSCSQTLNHNVMYWYQQKSSQAPKLLFHYYDKDFNNEADTPDNFQSRRPNTSFCFLDIRSPGLGDTAMYLCATSRDGYQGEDEQFFGPGTRLTVL.

The chain recombines TRBV2 with TRBJ1-5; perhaps TRBD1 as D (6 bases). The germline CDR1 and CDR2 sequences are SNHLY and FYNNEI. V was pared by 1 base and J by 7 bases, with 11 bases between. The CDR3 has 14 amino acids. Here the CDR3 reads CASSEGQVSQPQHF. For the CDR3, the DNA is TGTGCCAGCAGTGAAGGACAGGTATCACAGCCCCAGCATTTT.

This clone was observed a handful of times. The chain uses TRBV27 and TRBJ1-1; D unresolved. Germline CDR1 is MNHEY and CDR2 is SMNVEV (reference sequence). The CDR3 length is 14 residues. The ends were cut back, 9 bases at V and 1 base at J, with 15 bases in the middle. DNA for the CDR3: TGTGCCAGTTCTACGGGATTCCAGAACACTGAAGCTTTCTTT. It codes for CASSTGFQNTEAFF.

V is TRBV19 and J is TRBJ1-1; 9 nucleotides agree with TRBD1. Per the germline V gene, CDR1 is LNHDA and CDR2 is SQIVND (reference sequence). The CDR3 loop spans 16 amino acids. V lost 2 bases, J lost 6 bases, and 10 bases stayed unmatched. The CDR3 nucleotides read TGTGCCAGTAGTATAAGGGGGGGGACAGGGAGAGCTGAAGCTTTCTTT. Residues: CASSIRGGTGRAEAFF.

This clone was picked up a small number of times. The genes are TRBV11-2 and TRBJ1-2; D not resolved. The germline gives CDR1 SGHAT, CDR2 FQNNGV. This CDR3 has 12 residues. The V end lost 5 bases, the J end lost 9 bases, and 13 bases lay between the germline ends. CDR3 loop: CASSPDSGSYTF. CDR3 sequence (DNA): TGTGCCAGCAGCCCCGACTCGGGGAGCTACACCTTC.

J is TRBJ2-1 and V is TRBV19; a weak D match, TRBD2 (6 bases). The CDR3 length is 12 residues. The V end lost 4 bases, the J end lost 12 bases, and 13 bases lay between the germline ends. Looked up from germline, CDR1 is LNHDA and CDR2 is SQIVND (reference sequence). The CDR3 reads CASSSGAVRQFF. CDR3 nucleotide sequence: TGTGCCAGTAGTAGCGGGGCGGTGAGGCAGTTCTTC.

V usage is TRBV11-1 and J usage is TRBJ2-5; no firm D call. This CDR3 has 13 amino acids. Germline V gene lookup returns CDR1 SGHAT and CDR2 FQDESV (reference sequence). V shed 1 base and J shed 7 bases, with 10 bases lying between them. In DNA form, the CDR3 reads TGTGCCAGCAGCTTAGACGCGGTAGGGACCCAGTACTTC. Its protein is CASSLDAVGTQYF.

The chain carries TRBV24-1 and TRBJ2-1, with 7 bases matching TRBD2. V was pared by 12 bases and J by 0 bases, with 10 bases of the junction left unmatched. This CDR3 has 15 residues. In germline, CDR1 is KGHDR, CDR2 SFDVKD. As DNA, the CDR3 is TGTGCCTCGGAGAACGGGGGGAGCTCCTACAATGAGCAGTTCTTC. Amino acids: CASENGGSSYNEQFF.

This clone was counted only a few times. The chain uses TRBV9 and TRBJ2-3; TRBD2 is a possible D gene (5 bases). CDR1 and CDR2 from the germline V gene are SGDLS and YYNGEE. This CDR3 spans 15 amino acids. V lost 2 bases to trimming and J lost 7 bases, with 17 bases between them. The CDR3 DNA is TGTGCCAGCAGCGTGAGCGGTAGCGCAATAAATACGCAGTATTTT. Residues: CASSVSGSAINTQYF. Full variable domain (rest looked up from reference TRBV9 and TRBJ2-3): DSGVTQTPKHLITATGQRVTLRCSPRSGDLSVYWYQQSLDQGLQFLIQYYNGEERAKGNILERFSAQQFPDLHSELNLSSLELGDSALYFCASSVSGSAINTQYFGPGTRLTVL.

This sequence joins TRBV5-1 and TRBJ2-1, with 7 bases that match TRBD1. The trim removed 3 bases at V and 7 bases at J, leaving 10 bases unmatched. CDR1 and CDR2 from the germline V gene are SGHRS and YFSETQ. The CDR3 runs to 15 residues. CDR3 sequence reads: CASSWTGSRRNEQFF. The CDR3 DNA reads TGCGCCAGCAGCTGGACAGGATCCCGTCGGAATGAGCAGTTCTTC.